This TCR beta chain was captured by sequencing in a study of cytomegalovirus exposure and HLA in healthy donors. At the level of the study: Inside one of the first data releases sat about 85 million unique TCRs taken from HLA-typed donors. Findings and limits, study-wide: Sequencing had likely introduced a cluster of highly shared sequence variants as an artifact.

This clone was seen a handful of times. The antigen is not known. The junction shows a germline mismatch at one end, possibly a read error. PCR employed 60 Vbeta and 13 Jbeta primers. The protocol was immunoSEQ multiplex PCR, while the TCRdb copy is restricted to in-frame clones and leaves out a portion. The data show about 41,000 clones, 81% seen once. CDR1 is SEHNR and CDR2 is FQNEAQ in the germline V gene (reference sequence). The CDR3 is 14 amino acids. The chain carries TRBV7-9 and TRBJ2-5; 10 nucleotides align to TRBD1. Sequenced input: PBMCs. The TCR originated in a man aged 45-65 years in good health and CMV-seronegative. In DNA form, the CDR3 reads TGTTCCAGCAGCTACGGGACAGGGGTGGAGACCCAGTACTTC. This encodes CSSSYGTGVETQYF. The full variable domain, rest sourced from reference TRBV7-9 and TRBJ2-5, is DTGVSQNPRHKITKRGQNVTFRCDPISEHNRLYWYRQTLGQGPEFLTYFQNEAQLEKSRLLSDRFSAERPKGSFSTLEIQRTEQGDSAMYLCSSSYGTGVETQYFGPGTRLLVL.